These T cell receptor beta chains were read from a single sample in a study of cytomegalovirus exposure and HLA in healthy donors. Measured with immunoSEQ multiplex PCR; TCRdb has only the in-frame clones, and not every one. This sample carries approximately 160,000 clones, roughly 84% of them seen once, and the ten largest clones take 1.5%. The sample consisted of PBMCs. The source of these receptors is a male donor in good health and CMV-seronegative. The CDR3 runs from the conserved cysteine through the conserved F or W. The order of the fields is V gene, clone size, J gene, D gene, CDR3 protein, CDR3 DNA. The D gene is left open where the match is weak. Part of the rows lack a size; the others show once, few, many or a class for expanded clones.

V gene: TRBV7-2
clone size: -
J gene: TRBJ1-5
D gene: -
CDR3 protein: CASSSGRRGTRQPQHF
CDR3 DNA: TGTGCCAGCAGCTCGGGCCGACGGGGAACGAGGCAGCCCCAGCATTTT

V gene: TRBV6-1
clone size: few
J gene: TRBJ1-1
D gene: -
CDR3 protein: CASSADLNTEAFF
CDR3 DNA: TGTGCCAGCAGTGCCGACTTGAACACTGAAGCTTTCTTT

V gene: TRBV25-1
clone size: few
J gene: TRBJ2-5
D gene: -
CDR3 protein: CASSGPRGSQETQYF
CDR3 DNA: TGTGCCAGCAGTGGCCCCAGAGGGTCGCAAGAGACCCAGTACTTC

V gene: TRBV7-9
clone size: -
J gene: TRBJ1-4
D gene: -
CDR3 protein: CASSLLVLASNEKLFF
CDR3 DNA: TGTGCCAGCAGCTTGTTGGTGTTGGCATCCAATGAAAAACTGTTTTTT

V gene: TRBV7-2
clone size: once
J gene: TRBJ2-1
D gene: -
CDR3 protein: CASSVDLAPGNEQFF
CDR3 DNA: TGTGCCAGCAGCGTTGATCTAGCGCCGGGCAATGAGCAGTTCTTC

V gene: TRBV27
clone size: -
J gene: TRBJ2-7
D gene: TRBD2
CDR3 protein: CASSLSLAGKLSYEQYF
CDR3 DNA: TGTGCCAGCAGTTTGTCGTTAGCGGGGAAACTCTCCTACGAGCAGTACTTC

V gene: TRBV4-3
clone size: -
J gene: TRBJ1-1
D gene: -
CDR3 protein: CASSPYPITNTEAFF
CDR3 DNA: TGCGCCAGCAGCCCCTATCCGATCACGAACACTGAAGCTTTCTTT

V gene: TRBV29-1
clone size: -
J gene: TRBJ1-4
D gene: TRBD1
CDR3 protein: CSVRQGPEKLFF
CDR3 DNA: TGCAGCGTTCGACAGGGCCCGGAAAAACTGTTTTTT

V gene: TRBV19
clone size: -
J gene: TRBJ2-1
D gene: -
CDR3 protein: CASSKDINEQFF
CDR3 DNA: TGTGCCAGTAGTAAGGACATCAATGAGCAGTTCTTC

V gene: TRBV16
clone size: -
J gene: TRBJ1-1
D gene: TRBD1
CDR3 protein: CASSQFSRTGQNTEAFF
CDR3 DNA: TGTGCCAGCAGCCAATTTTCCCGGACAGGACAAAACACTGAAGCTTTCTTT

V gene: TRBV29-1
clone size: -
J gene: TRBJ1-4
D gene: -
CDR3 protein: CSVKSSNEKLFF
CDR3 DNA: TGCAGCGTTAAAAGCTCTAATGAAAAACTGTTTTTT

V gene: TRBV29-1
clone size: once
J gene: TRBJ2-5
D gene: -
CDR3 protein: CSVEEQTEETQYF
CDR3 DNA: TGCAGCGTTGAGGAGCAGACTGAAGAGACCCAGTACTTC

V gene: TRBV2
clone size: -
J gene: TRBJ2-7
D gene: TRBD1
CDR3 protein: CASIRDRADYEQYF
CDR3 DNA: TGTGCCAGCATCCGGGACAGGGCGGACTACGAGCAGTACTTC

V gene: TRBV30
clone size: -
J gene: TRBJ2-1
D gene: -
CDR3 protein: CAWSAGVQFF
CDR3 DNA: TGTGCCTGGAGCGCAGGGGTGCAGTTCTTC

V gene: TRBV11-2
clone size: -
J gene: TRBJ2-7
D gene: -
CDR3 protein: CASSPTSTGYYEQYF
CDR3 DNA: TGTGCCAGCAGCCCCACCTCGACAGGCTACTACGAGCAGTACTTC

V gene: TRBV6-1
clone size: few
J gene: TRBJ1-5
D gene: TRBD1
CDR3 protein: CASSEVRDRGRHQPQHF
CDR3 DNA: TGTGCCAGCAGTGAGGTAAGGGACAGAGGAAGACATCAGCCCCAGCATTTT

V gene: TRBV4-2
clone size: -
J gene: TRBJ2-2
D gene: -
CDR3 protein: CASSQAGQGGAGTSHTGELFF
CDR3 DNA: TGTGCCAGCAGCCAAGCCGGGCAGGGCGGGGCAGGGACTTCCCACACCGGGGAGCTGTTTTTT

V gene: TRBV6-5
clone size: -
J gene: TRBJ2-1
D gene: -
CDR3 protein: CASRARGSSYEQFF
CDR3 DNA: TGTGCCAGCAGAGCAAGAGGATCGAGCTATGAGCAGTTCTTC

V gene: TRBV7-2
clone size: -
J gene: TRBJ2-7
D gene: -
CDR3 protein: CASSTLGGFAQYF
CDR3 DNA: TGTGCCAGCAGCACCCTCGGCGGGTTTGCGCAGTACTTC

V gene: TRBV4-3
clone size: few
J gene: TRBJ1-1
D gene: TRBD1
CDR3 protein: CASNNRGITEAFF
CDR3 DNA: TGCGCCAGCAACAACAGGGGGATCACTGAAGCTTTCTTT

V gene: TRBV6-4
clone size: -
J gene: TRBJ2-1
D gene: TRBD2
CDR3 protein: CATTPAGGTNEQFF
CDR3 DNA: TGTGCCACCACGCCTGCGGGAGGGACGAATGAGCAGTTCTTC

V gene: TRBV6-6
clone size: -
J gene: TRBJ2-7
D gene: -
CDR3 protein: CASSTPSSYEQYF
CDR3 DNA: TGTGCCAGCTCTACCCCGAGCTCCTACGAGCAGTACTTC

V gene: TRBV2
clone size: -
J gene: TRBJ2-1
D gene: -
CDR3 protein: CASELAVQFF
CDR3 DNA: TGTGCCAGCGAACTAGCAGTACAGTTCTTC

V gene: TRBV19
clone size: once
J gene: TRBJ2-6
D gene: -
CDR3 protein: CASSLNRGTSGANVLTF
CDR3 DNA: TGTGCCAGTAGCTTGAACCGGGGGACCTCCGGGGCCAACGTCCTGACTTTC

V gene: TRBV11-1
clone size: once
J gene: TRBJ2-5
D gene: TRBD1
CDR3 protein: CASSFVEGRGLQETQYF
CDR3 DNA: TGTGCCAGCAGCTTTGTTGAAGGCAGGGGGCTTCAAGAGACCCAGTACTTC

V gene: TRBV5-6
clone size: -
J gene: TRBJ1-2
D gene: TRBD1
CDR3 protein: CASSPGVGQGTIGYTF
CDR3 DNA: TGTGCCAGCAGCCCTGGGGTCGGACAGGGAACCATCGGCTACACCTTC

V gene: TRBV19
clone size: -
J gene: TRBJ2-1
D gene: TRBD1
CDR3 protein: CASSPSSWTGMYNEQFF
CDR3 DNA: TGTGCCAGTAGTCCCTCTTCCTGGACAGGGATGTACAATGAGCAGTTCTTC

V gene: TRBV6-4
clone size: few
J gene: TRBJ2-2
D gene: TRBD2
CDR3 protein: CASSKLAGDTGELFF
CDR3 DNA: TGTGCCAGCAGTAAACTAGCGGGAGACACCGGGGAGCTGTTTTTT

V gene: TRBV28
clone size: -
J gene: TRBJ2-7
D gene: TRBD1
CDR3 protein: CASSRQRGQYERYF
CDR3 DNA: TGTGCCAGCAGCCGCCAGAGGGGGCAGTACGAGCGGTACTTC

V gene: TRBV15
clone size: once
J gene: TRBJ2-2
D gene: TRBD2
CDR3 protein: CATSREGTSGTGELFF
CDR3 DNA: TGTGCCACCAGCAGAGAGGGGACTAGTGGTACCGGGGAGCTGTTTTTT

V gene: TRBV7-8
clone size: -
J gene: TRBJ2-1
D gene: -
CDR3 protein: CASSLPNEQFF
CDR3 DNA: TGTGCCAGCTCCCTACCTAATGAGCAGTTCTTC

V gene: TRBV7-3
clone size: -
J gene: TRBJ1-4
D gene: -
CDR3 protein: CASSNRGEKLFF
CDR3 DNA: TGTGCCAGCAGCAACCGGGGAGAAAAACTGTTTTTT

V gene: TRBV6-5
clone size: -
J gene: TRBJ1-1
D gene: -
CDR3 protein: CASSAKLNTEAFF
CDR3 DNA: TGTGCCAGCAGTGCTAAACTGAACACTGAAGCTTTCTTT

V gene: TRBV2
clone size: -
J gene: TRBJ1-5
D gene: -
CDR3 protein: CASSEGVLLADLSQPQHF
CDR3 DNA: TGTGCCAGCAGTGAAGGGGTTCTTCTGGCGGATCTGTCGCAGCCCCAGCATTTT

V gene: TRBV28
clone size: -
J gene: TRBJ1-2
D gene: TRBD1
CDR3 protein: CASSTGTGIYGYTF
CDR3 DNA: TGTGCCAGCAGTACGGGGACAGGGATCTATGGCTACACCTTC

V gene: TRBV7-2
clone size: -
J gene: TRBJ2-7
D gene: -
CDR3 protein: CASSRSTYYEQYF
CDR3 DNA: TGTGCCAGCAGCCGATCGACTTACTACGAGCAGTACTTC

V gene: TRBV19
clone size: -
J gene: TRBJ2-1
D gene: -
CDR3 protein: CASSTGGKVVNEQFF
CDR3 DNA: TGTGCCAGTAGTACAGGGGGGAAGGTAGTCAATGAGCAGTTCTTC

V gene: TRBV13
clone size: -
J gene: TRBJ2-2
D gene: TRBD2
CDR3 protein: CASSSSGRLYTGELFF
CDR3 DNA: TGTGCCAGCAGCTCTAGCGGGAGGTTGTACACCGGGGAGCTGTTTTTT

V gene: TRBV7-3
clone size: -
J gene: TRBJ2-3
D gene: -
CDR3 protein: CASSLSGPDTQYF
CDR3 DNA: TGTGCCAGCAGCTTATCAGGCCCAGATACGCAGTATTTT

V gene: TRBV5-4
clone size: -
J gene: TRBJ1-2
D gene: -
CDR3 protein: CASNWWGDYGYTF
CDR3 DNA: TGTGCCAGCAACTGGTGGGGGGACTATGGCTACACCTTC

V gene: TRBV7-9
clone size: -
J gene: TRBJ2-7
D gene: -
CDR3 protein: CASSLAGGRRSSYEQYF
CDR3 DNA: TGTGCCAGCAGCTTAGCGGGGGGACGGAGAAGCTCCTACGAGCAGTACTTC

V gene: TRBV2
clone size: -
J gene: TRBJ1-5
D gene: -
CDR3 protein: CASRTGASQGGQPQHF
CDR3 DNA: TGTGCCAGCCGGACTGGGGCCTCGCAGGGAGGTCAGCCCCAGCATTTT

V gene: TRBV27
clone size: -
J gene: TRBJ2-1
D gene: TRBD2
CDR3 protein: CASSNTPSGNSYNEQFF
CDR3 DNA: TGTGCCAGCAGTAATACACCTAGCGGAAACTCCTACAATGAGCAGTTCTTC

V gene: TRBV5-6
clone size: -
J gene: TRBJ1-6
D gene: -
CDR3 protein: CASSLLAGANVRYNSPLHF
CDR3 DNA: TGTGCCAGCAGCCTCCTGGCGGGAGCCAACGTTAGGTATAATTCACCCCTCCACTTT

V gene: TRBV28
clone size: -
J gene: TRBJ1-1
D gene: TRBD1
CDR3 protein: CASSLLLPGDSSNTEAFF
CDR3 DNA: TGTGCCAGCAGTTTATTATTGCCCGGGGACAGCTCGAACACTGAAGCTTTCTTT

V gene: TRBV10-1
clone size: once
J gene: TRBJ2-7
D gene: -
CDR3 protein: CASSERGRSYEQYF
CDR3 DNA: TGCGCCAGCAGTGAAAGAGGTCGGTCCTACGAGCAGTACTTC

V gene: TRBV6-1
clone size: -
J gene: TRBJ1-4
D gene: -
CDR3 protein: CASRPEQGINEKLFF
CDR3 DNA: TGTGCCAGCAGGCCTGAACAGGGAATTAATGAAAAACTGTTTTTT

V gene: TRBV6-6
clone size: -
J gene: TRBJ1-1
D gene: TRBD1
CDR3 protein: CASSYSGQGAEAFF
CDR3 DNA: TGTGCCAGCAGTTACTCGGGACAGGGGGCTGAAGCTTTCTTT

V gene: TRBV7-3
clone size: -
J gene: TRBJ2-5
D gene: -
CDR3 protein: CASSLGLAEQETQYF
CDR3 DNA: TGTGCCAGCAGCTTAGGATTAGCGGAACAAGAGACCCAGTACTTC

V gene: TRBV27
clone size: -
J gene: TRBJ2-7
D gene: -
CDR3 protein: CASRARQTYEQYF
CDR3 DNA: TGTGCCAGCAGAGCGAGACAGACCTACGAGCAGTACTTC

V gene: TRBV15
clone size: -
J gene: TRBJ2-5
D gene: TRBD2
CDR3 protein: CATGPWGGQETQYF
CDR3 DNA: TGTGCCACCGGCCCGTGGGGGGGCCAAGAGACCCAGTACTTC

V gene: TRBV9
clone size: -
J gene: TRBJ2-3
D gene: TRBD2
CDR3 protein: CASSATSSGRTDTQYF
CDR3 DNA: TGTGCCAGCAGCGCGACTTCTAGCGGGAGAACAGATACGCAGTATTTT

V gene: TRBV9
clone size: -
J gene: TRBJ2-4
D gene: -
CDR3 protein: CASGAPAGGDWAKNIQYF
CDR3 DNA: TGTGCCAGCGGCGCACCAGCGGGTGGGGACTGGGCCAAAAACATTCAGTACTTC

V gene: TRBV23-1
clone size: -
J gene: TRBJ2-1
D gene: TRBD1
CDR3 protein: CASSHPPGQGAYEQFF
CDR3 DNA: TGCGCCAGCAGTCACCCACCGGGACAGGGGGCCTATGAGCAGTTCTTC

V gene: TRBV19
clone size: -
J gene: TRBJ2-3
D gene: -
CDR3 protein: CASKPGGGYTDTQYF
CDR3 DNA: TGTGCCAGTAAGCCGGGCGGGGGCTACACAGATACGCAGTATTTT

V gene: TRBV18
clone size: -
J gene: TRBJ2-7
D gene: -
CDR3 protein: CASSRMVAEEQYF
CDR3 DNA: TGTGCCAGCTCACGTATGGTCGCGGAGGAGCAGTACTTC

V gene: TRBV11-2
clone size: few
J gene: TRBJ2-7
D gene: -
CDR3 protein: CASSLDRASYEQYF
CDR3 DNA: TGTGCCAGCAGCTTAGACAGGGCGTCCTACGAGCAGTACTTC

V gene: TRBV6-5
clone size: -
J gene: TRBJ2-7
D gene: TRBD2
CDR3 protein: CASSQPGTNYEQYF
CDR3 DNA: TGTGCCAGCAGCCAACCCGGGACTAACTACGAGCAGTACTTC

V gene: TRBV27
clone size: -
J gene: TRBJ2-3
D gene: TRBD1
CDR3 protein: CASRPIGQGAITDTQYF
CDR3 DNA: TGTGCCAGCAGACCCATTGGACAGGGGGCAATCACAGATACGCAGTATTTT

V gene: TRBV7-7
clone size: once
J gene: TRBJ2-7
D gene: -
CDR3 protein: CASNKPRTEHSYEQYF
CDR3 DNA: TGTGCCAGCAACAAACCACGGACAGAACACTCCTACGAGCAGTACTTC